One sample yielded the 32 T cell receptor beta chains listed below, sequenced in a study of blood T cells in healthy people across ages. Primed by a sample-barcoded 5' primer and a J-beta primer mix, a second PCR proceeded for 7 to 11 cycles. A single record per CDR3 protein comes from TCRdb applying MiXCR to the 5' RACE reads. Of 590,000 or so distinct CDR3 sequences listed, 25% to 30% are singletons. The material sequenced was blood. The receptors originated from a woman of 80 years or more in good health.

This clonotype was seen repeatedly, ten times or more. The gene calls are TRBV3-1 and TRBJ2-5; 9 positions match TRBD2. Germline loops: CDR1 LGHDT, CDR2 YNNKEL (reference sequence). The junction had 4 bases not matched to a gene; V was cut back by 1 base and J by 1 base. The CDR3 runs 16 residues. CDR3 bases: TGTGCCAGCAGCCAAGGACCTAGCGGGGCCCAAGAGACCCAGTACTTC. As protein: CASSQGPSGAQETQYF.

This clonotype has at least ten counts. This chain joins TRBV7-9 and TRBJ2-3; possible D gene TRBD2, 6 bases. Deletions cut 5 bases from V and 3 bases from J, with 21 bases between. This CDR3 has 17 amino acids. Germline V CDR1 and CDR2: SEHNR, FQNEAQ (reference sequence). The CDR3 bases are TGTGCCAGCAGCCGCGCACTCGGGACTCAAGGGACAGATACGCAGTATTTT. It is translated as CASSRALGTQGTDTQYF.

The table lists this clonotype with a few counts. A much larger clone lies a single base off, so this may be a read error. This chain links TRBV9 with TRBJ2-6; a weak D match, TRBD1 (5 bases). This CDR3 spans 15 amino acids. From germline, CDR1 is SGDLS and CDR2 YYNGEE. In nucleotides, the CDR3 is TGTGCCAGCAGCGTCTTTAGCTCTGGGGCCAACGTCCGGACTTTC. As protein: CASSVFSSGANVRTF.

The chain employs TRBV27 and TRBJ1-1; tentative D call: TRBD1 (6 bases). The CDR3 spans 15 residues. Trimming stripped 2 bases from V and 4 bases from J, with 14 bases between. The V gene's germline CDR1 is MNHEY and CDR2 SMNVEV (reference sequence). The chain's CDR3 is CASSLMLSGATEAFF. The CDR3 bases are TGTGCCAGCAGTTTAATGTTGTCGGGGGCCACTGAAGCTTTCTTT.

A word on this clonotype: This may stem from a read error, because a much larger clone lies one nucleotide away. The chain is built from TRBV7-9 and TRBJ2-3; 7 positions agree with TRBD2. Per the germline V gene, CDR1 is SEHNR and CDR2 is FQNEAQ (reference sequence). The CDR3 sequence is 15 residues long. V shed 3 bases, J shed 4 bases, and the junction held 7 bases outside the gene matches. The CDR3, as DNA: TGTGCCAGCAGCTTGGGGCTAGCGGACGCAGATACGCAGTATTTT. Residues: CASSLGLADADTQYF.

There are many counts of this clonotype. This chain joins TRBV5-1 and TRBJ1-1; D unclear. Trimming stripped 0 bases from V and 0 bases from J, with 12 bases between. The CDR3 has 16 residues. Per germline, CDR1 SGHRS and CDR2 YFSETQ. CDR3 sequence: CASSLEWPRMNTEAFF. DNA of the CDR3: TGCGCCAGCAGCTTGGAGTGGCCCAGAATGAACACTGAAGCTTTCTTT.

This clonotype has more than one count but fewer than ten. The rearrangement links TRBV6-5 to TRBJ1-5; tentative D call: TRBD1 (5 bases). CDR3 length: 15 residues. The germline V gene encodes CDR1 MNHEY and CDR2 SVGAGI. Trimming took 2 bases from V and 0 from J, leaving 8 bases between them. The CDR3 loop is CASSYTGDSNQPQHF. The CDR3 coding sequence is TGTGCCAGCAGTTACACAGGAGATAGCAATCAGCCCCAGCATTTT.

The chain has TRBV7-2 and TRBJ1-2, with D possibly matching TRBD1 (6 bases). Trimming stripped 3 bases from V and 0 bases from J, with 14 bases between. CDR1 SGHTA and CDR2 FQGNSA come from the germline V gene. CDR3 length equals 16 residues. The CDR3, as DNA: TGTGCCAGCAGCTTTGGAGGGGGAACCACTAACTATGGCTACACCTTC. Translation gives CASSFGGGTTNYGYTF.

There are a few counts of this clonotype. The chain is built from TRBV20-1 and TRBJ1-1, with D possibly being TRBD1 (5 bases). V was shortened by 2 bases and J by 0 bases, with 22 bases between the two germline ends. CDR3 length equals 18 residues. The germline CDR1 and CDR2 sequences are DFQATT and SNEGSKA (reference sequence). The CDR3 loop reads CSARFARQGASMNTEAFF. In nucleotides, the CDR3 is TGCAGTGCTAGATTCGCTCGGCAGGGAGCCTCCATGAACACTGAAGCTTTCTTT.

Ten or more counts support this clonotype. With a much larger clone just one base away, this may be a read error. This chain uses TRBV30 with TRBJ2-5; D is ambiguous. V lost 0 bases and J 5 bases, leaving 4 bases between the germline ends. Per germline, CDR1 GTSNPN and CDR2 SVGIG (reference sequence). The CDR3 length is 11 residues. The CDR3 spells CAWSVIETQYF. CDR3 in DNA: TGTGCCTGGAGTGTAATTGAGACCCAGTACTTC.

This clonotype appeared many times. J is TRBJ2-7 and V is TRBV20-1, with 8 bases lining up with TRBD1. The CDR3 sequence is 14 residues long. Germline V gene sequence: CDR1 DFQATT, CDR2 SNEGSKA (reference sequence). Losses at the gene ends were 5 bases for V and 3 bases for J; bases not matched to a gene: 9. This chain's CDR3 is CSADPGTGYYEQYF. Written as DNA, the CDR3 is TGCAGTGCTGACCCCGGGACAGGCTACTACGAGCAGTACTTC.

This clonotype was seen a few times. The V and J genes are TRBV20-1 and TRBJ1-6, with 8 bases fitting TRBD1. Germline-derived CDR1 and CDR2 are DFQATT and SNEGSKA (reference sequence). CDR3 length equals 16 residues. The trim removed 5 bases at V and 9 bases at J, leaving 15 bases unmatched. The CDR3: CSALTDRVEVGSPLHF. The CDR3 DNA follows: TGCAGTGCTTTAACGGACAGGGTGGAGGTTGGTTCACCCCTCCACTTT.

CDR3 amino acids: CASTSSGGTGELFF. CDR3 DNA: TGTGCCAGCACCTCTAGCGGGGGGACCGGGGAGCTGTTTTTT. The rearrangement uses TRBV28 and TRBJ2-2; 11 positions match TRBD2. V shed 7 bases, J shed 5 bases, and the junction held 3 bases outside the gene matches. CDR1 and CDR2 (germline): MDHEN, SYDVKM. This CDR3 has 14 amino acids.

This clonotype was observed a handful of times. This chain connects TRBV3-1 to TRBJ2-2; D is unclear. Trimming removed 1 base at V and 3 bases at J, with 6 bases between. Per the germline V gene, CDR1 is LGHDT and CDR2 is YNNKEL (reference sequence). This CDR3 comprises 14 residues. The CDR3 bases are TGTGCCAGCAGCCAAGTTCTGTACACCGGGGAGCTGTTTTTT. Protein product: CASSQVLYTGELFF.

The J gene is TRBJ2-2, the V gene TRBV9; D call uncertain. The V and J ends lost 0 bases and 1 base respectively, with 4 bases between them. The germline CDR1 and CDR2 sequences are SGDLS and YYNGEE. This CDR3 contains 14 residues. The CDR3 DNA sequence: TGTGCCAGCAGCGTAGGCTTGAACACCGGGGAGCTGTTTTTT. Encoded protein: CASSVGLNTGELFF.

Many counts were recorded for this clonotype. This sequence joins TRBV4-2 and TRBJ1-2, with a possible D match to TRBD1 (5 bases). CDR3 length: 16 residues. Trimming shortened V by 5 bases and J by 3 bases, and 19 bases separated the two germline ends. The germline CDR1 and CDR2 sequences are LGHNA and YNFKEQ. DNA for the CDR3: TGTGCCAGCAGCGCGTCCTCAAAGGGGCCTGACTATGGCTACACCTTC. It specifies CASSASSKGPDYGYTF.

This clonotype was observed at least ten times. This chain uses TRBV3-1 with TRBJ1-2, with 8 bases that match TRBD1. This CDR3 region has 15 residues. CDR1 and CDR2 from the germline V gene are LGHDT and YNNKEL (reference sequence). V gave up 1 base and J gave up 2 bases; unmatched junction bases: 3. DNA for the CDR3: TGTGCCAGCAGCCAAGGGACAGGGTCCAACTATGGCTACACCTTC. Amino acid sequence: CASSQGTGSNYGYTF.

V gene TRBV20-1 combines with J gene TRBJ2-7; 9 nucleotides match TRBD1. Germline trimming cut 0 bases from V and 7 bases from J; bases unmatched to any gene: 10. The CDR3 sequence is 15 residues long. The germline gives CDR1 DFQATT, CDR2 SNEGSKA (reference sequence). Written as DNA, the CDR3 is TGCAGTGCTAGAGACCGACAGGGGGGGGTTTATGAGCAGTACTTC. Its translation is CSARDRQGGVYEQYF.

This clonotype was seen repeatedly, ten times or more. The V and J genes are TRBV4-2 and TRBJ2-1, with TRBD1 matching 9 bases. The CDR3 loop spans 19 amino acids. Unmatched junction bases numbered 13, after V lost 0 bases and J lost 4 bases. Germline lookup yields CDR1 LGHNA and CDR2 YNFKEQ. CDR3 amino acids: CASSQDYPPNRGRYNEQFF. The CDR3 nucleotides are TGTGCCAGCAGCCAAGATTACCCCCCTAACAGGGGGCGTTACAATGAGCAGTTCTTC.

This clonotype turned up a few times. The genes are TRBV28 and TRBJ1-1; D is unclear. Germline loops: CDR1 MDHEN, CDR2 SYDVKM. This CDR3 region has 15 residues. Trimming left V 1 base short and J 4 bases short, with 13 bases between. This chain's CDR3 is CASSLYGRGGTEAFF. In DNA, the CDR3 is TGTGCCAGCAGTTTATACGGGCGGGGAGGCACTGAAGCTTTCTTT.

The V call is TRBV15, the J call TRBJ1-1; D unclear. The CDR3 has 13 amino acids. CDR1 LNHNV and CDR2 YYDKDF come from the germline V gene (reference sequence). V lost 0 bases, J lost 4 bases, and 6 bases lay in between. The CDR3 nucleotides read TGTGCCACCAGCAGAGAGGAGGGCACTGAAGCTTTCTTT. Translating it yields CATSREEGTEAFF.

This clonotype was counted a few times. The J gene is TRBJ1-4, the V gene TRBV20-1; 7 bases align to TRBD1. The ends lost 1 base at V and 5 bases at J; junction bases unmatched: 4. This CDR3 is 14 amino acids long. The germline gives CDR1 DFQATT, CDR2 SNEGSKA (reference sequence). Here the CDR3 reads CSARALQGNEKLFF. The CDR3, as DNA: TGCAGTGCTAGAGCCCTACAGGGGAATGAAAAACTGTTTTTT.

A few counts support this clonotype. The junction shows a germline mismatch at one end, possibly a read error. The chain links TRBV5-1 to TRBJ1-4; possibly TRBD1 for D (6 bases). There are 13 residues in the CDR3. Germline CDR1 is SGHRS and CDR2 is YFSETQ. CDR3 sequence reads: CASSIDGGRKRFF. DNA of the CDR3: TGCGCCAGCAGCATCGATGGGGGCAGGAAACGGTTTTTT.

The rearrangement links TRBV27 to TRBJ1-2, with D uncertain. The V gene's germline CDR1 is MNHEY and CDR2 SMNVEV (reference sequence). Trimming shortened V by 0 bases and J by 3 bases, and 11 bases separated the two germline ends. This CDR3 is built from 15 residues. The CDR3 sequence: CASSLSAVTYYGYTF. The CDR3 nucleotides are TGTGCCAGCAGTTTATCAGCAGTTACCTACTATGGCTACACCTTC.

The CDR3 reads CASIGVHPGMKSGANARTF. CDR3 nucleotide sequence: TGTGCCAGCATCGGCGTTCATCCAGGGATGAAATCTGGGGCCAACGCCCGGACTTTC. The rearrangement joins TRBV6-2 or TRBV6-3 to TRBJ2-6; D may be TRBD1 (5 bases). CDR1 is MNHEY and CDR2 is SVGEGT in the germline V gene. This CDR3 contains 19 residues. Trimming took 7 bases from V and 18 from J, leaving 40 bases between them.

This clonotype was detected many times. The CDR3 loop reads CASSDAQGYGGYTF. CDR3 nucleotide sequence: TGTGCCAGCAGTGACGCGCAGGGTTACGGTGGCTACACCTTC. The chain joins TRBV2 to TRBJ1-2; D possibly corresponds to TRBD1 (5 bases). V lost 3 bases to trimming and J lost 7 bases, with 15 bases between them. Germline V lookup: CDR1 SNHLY, CDR2 FYNNEI. The CDR3 is made up of 14 amino acids.

The chain couples TRBV19 to TRBJ1-2, with D perhaps TRBD1 (5 bases). Germline V gene sequence: CDR1 LNHDA, CDR2 SQIVND (reference sequence). Trimming cost V 4 bases and J 7 bases, with 13 bases left between them. The CDR3 covers 13 residues. CDR3 in amino acids: CASSNRQGSGYTF. The CDR3 DNA follows: TGTGCCAGTAGTAATCGGCAGGGCTCTGGCTACACCTTC.

The V call is TRBV7-2, the J call TRBJ2-1; 7 nucleotides align to TRBD2. Trimming cost V 0 bases and J 5 bases; bases outside gene matches: 7. The germline gives CDR1 SGHTA, CDR2 FQGNSA. The CDR3 spans 16 residues. The CDR3 bases are TGTGCCAGCAGCTTAGCATTCGGCGGGGGAAACAATGAGCAGTTCTTC. Translation: CASSLAFGGGNNEQFF.

The rearrangement uses TRBV18 and TRBJ1-2, with D unresolved. V lost 3 bases to trimming and J lost 8 bases, with 13 bases between them. Germline V CDR1 and CDR2: KGHSH, LQKENI. The CDR3 length is 13 residues. CDR3 sequence: CASSPRTDSGYTF. CDR3 nucleotides: TGTGCCAGCTCACCGCGGACGGACTCCGGCTACACCTTC.

This clonotype has a handful of counts. V usage is TRBV29-1 and J usage is TRBJ1-1, with 10 bases aligning to TRBD1. The CDR3 is 13 amino acids. V lost 3 bases, J lost 3 bases, and 1 base stayed unmatched. CDR1 is SQVTM, CDR2 ANQGSEA, per germline. The CDR3 DNA reads TGCAGCGTTGAGGGACAGGGGTACACTGAAGCTTTCTTT. Residues: CSVEGQGYTEAFF. Full variable domain (outside the CDR3, taken from reference TRBV29-1 and TRBJ1-1): SAVISQKPSRDICQRGTSLTIQCQVDSQVTMMFWYRQQPGQSLTLIATANQGSEATYESGFVIDKFPISRPNLTFSTLTVSNMSPEDSSIYLCSVEGQGYTEAFFGQGTRLTVV.

Many counts were recorded for this clonotype. The gene calls are TRBV7-2 and TRBJ1-1, with D uncertain. CDR1 and CDR2 (germline): SGHTA, FQGNSA. The V gene lost 4 bases and the J gene lost 4 bases, with 10 bases spanning the gap. The CDR3 totals 13 residues. The CDR3, as DNA: TGTGCCAGCAGCTCCGCCGGTGGCACTGAAGCTTTCTTT. Translated, it gives CASSSAGGTEAFF.

The chain has TRBV6-1 and TRBJ2-3; D possibly uses TRBD1 or TRBD2 (7 bases each). The CDR3 runs to 14 residues. Trimming stripped 6 bases from V and 4 bases from J, with 14 bases between. CDR1 is MNHNS, CDR2 SASEGT, per germline. The CDR3 region is CASREGGGPDTQYF. CDR3 nucleotide sequence: TGTGCCAGCAGGGAGGGAGGGGGCCCAGATACGCAGTATTTT.